This T cell receptor (beta chain) comes out of a study of blood T cells in healthy people across ages. Of note for this clonotype: What it recognizes is unknown.

General study findings and limits: Measured against age, TCR beta diversity per million T cells decreased in a roughly linear manner.

Together with a sample-barcoded 5' primer, a J-beta primer mix was included in a second PCR lasting roughly 6 to 12 cycles. TCRdb ran MiXCR on the 5' RACE reads and lists one entry per CDR3 protein. The table has 750,000 to 950,000 distinct CDR3 sequences, just under 30% seen once. CDR1 DFQATT and CDR2 SNEGSKA come from the germline V gene (reference sequence). Trimming removed 4 bases from V and 0 bases from J; junction bases left unmatched: 2. The CDR3 extends over 13 amino acids. The sample was also reused in another study, on T cells of mothers and their children. This second study says: Donation involved a few healthy Caucasian mothers and the six children that they had. Each mother gave over 8 million TCR beta CDR3 reads; each child, roughly 3.1 million.

The chain carries TRBV20-1 and TRBJ2-7, with 8 bases fitting TRBD2. The specimen was blood. The TCR originated in a middle-aged woman in good health. The CDR3 bases are TGCAGTGCTACCGGGACTAGCTCCTACGAGCAGTACTTC. Translating gives CSATGTSSYEQYF.